This T cell receptor (beta chain) was sequenced during a study of cytomegalovirus exposure and HLA in healthy donors (dated by TCRdb to about 2017). In terms of the full investigation: In an earlier analysis of some 550 of the donors, 276 Gb of sequence data and about 110 million unique TCR beta sequences from some 170 million T cells were reported. An early release covering some 640 HLA-typed donors comprised around 300 gigabases of sequencing data and around 85 million unique TCR sequences. Among the roughly 390 genotyped donors, around 81% belonged to the genetic ancestry cluster associated with self-reported Caucasian donors. The study aimed to test whether cataloging public T cell receptors could reveal signatures of past pathogen exposure. The study profiled the T cell repertoires of hundreds of subjects by immunosequencing and related them to cytomegalovirus serostatus. A separate validation cohort of roughly 130 different subjects was used in addition to the roughly 700-subject first cohort. To predict cytomegalovirus infection status, the study brought together high-throughput TCR immunosequencing, statistical association of individual TCRs with disease status, and machine learning. To study patterns of TCR occurrence, a later analysis re-analyzed previously published TCR beta repertoires from 600 to 750 donors and added high-resolution HLA genotyping. Rather than using new phenotypic data, the later analysis identified candidate immune exposures from TCR beta sequences and from how often those sequences occurred across donors. An earlier analysis of 450 to 750 of the donors used high-throughput TCR beta sequencing to judge whether each TCR beta V gene segment behaved as functional or pseudogenic. Donor age, sex, ethnicity and CMV serostatus were compiled together with the repertoire data. A later genetic analysis used genome-wide SNP genotypes for about 60% of the roughly 700 donors, treating that subset as a discovery cohort. All discovery cohort repertoires had been generated using a single sequencing platform. HLA typing included class I and class II loci at four-digit resolution. The number of donors typed differed by locus, with 629-630 for A, B, C, DRB1 and DQB1, approximately 500 for DQA1, about 610 for DPA1, and approximately 470 for DPB1. Several DR-DQ haplotypes were handled as single units for association and clustering because linkage in the cohort was strong. Among a few hundred genotyped donors of the cohort, an average of approximately 230,000 unique TCR beta nucleotide sequences were sequenced per donor, roughly 20% of them non-productive.

Library creation used the immunoSEQ multiplex PCR assay. A mixture of 60 forward primers for TCR Vbeta segments and 13 reverse primers for TCR Jbeta segments was used in the multiplex PCR. The CDR3 region of rearranged TCR beta genes was amplified from genomic DNA by a multiplex PCR assay. Amplified TCR beta libraries were sequenced as 87-base-pair reads on the Illumina HiSeq System. The study's processing was this. In a later analysis, some 80 million unique TCR beta chains were counted across the 500 to 850 repertoires, and around 11 million of these chains were shared by at least two donors. A nearest-neighbor algorithm error-corrected the raw reads and collapsed the reads into unique sequences, merging closely related sequences to remove PCR and sequencing errors. CDR3 sequences were aligned to IMGT reference sequences to assign V, D and J gene segments. For a sequence to be retained, a match of at least six nucleotides was required to both a V gene segment and a J gene segment. A rearrangement counted as productive if the CDR3 had no stop codons and remained in frame with V and J, and every other rearrangement counted as non-productive. Following IMGT convention, CDR3 was defined as the stretch from the second conserved V-encoded cysteine to the conserved J-encoded phenylalanine. The earlier analysis of fewer than 750 of the donors excluded sequences that lacked an unambiguous match to a single V gene segment. An earlier analysis of approximately 590 of the donors classified V segments as functional when productive rearrangements were above 56.7% and as segregating when the standard deviation between donors was above 5%. To diagnose cytomegalovirus status from the catalog of TCR beta chain sequences, a statistical classification framework was built. In a later analysis, V and J genes were assigned by comparing TCR nucleotide sequences against IMGT/GENE-DB human TR gene sequences. The TCRdist pipeline was used in a later analysis to assign CDR3 sequences and most-parsimonious VDJ recombination scenarios. A later analysis defined each TCR beta chain by its CDR3 amino acid sequence plus V-gene family, and excluded reads lacking a unique V-gene family. A later analysis removed 550 to 700 highly shared, low-generation-probability nucleotide sequences to deal with suspected cross-contamination and a sequencing artifact. In a later analysis, a clonal expansion index for each public chain was calculated from normalized within-repertoire ranks of inferred template counts. Generation probabilities in a later analysis came from a VDJ recombination model fitted to out-of-frame rearrangements, and those results were checked against IGoR. In a later analysis, hypergeometric tests were used to score TCR-TCR, TCR-HLA and TCR-CMV co-occurrence, with a repertoire-size bias correction applied to TCR pairs. In a later analysis, false discovery rates were estimated by permuting HLA or CMV assignments 20 times. In a later analysis, co-occurring TCRs were grouped using DBSCAN, with TCRdist sequence similarity added in when clustering inside HLA-allele-positive subsets. For co-occurrence clustering, repertoires with fewer than 30,000 or more than 120,000 public chains were excluded, along with four to six repertoires with anomalous nucleotide sharing. TCRdb obtained this table from immuneACCESS and retained in-frame rearrangements with V and J assigned. These tables miss some clones; where compared with another copy, unresolved V genes account for less than half of the shortfall, and the remainder is unexplained. Clone size and V and J calls were adopted from that table, with D and trimming inferred from the DNA. The sample data list 35,000 to 50,000 clones, and around 56% of these were observed just once. Approximately 5.5% of the sample lies in the top ten.

The junction carries 13 bases between V and J, which are trimmed by 4 bases and 0 bases respectively. CDR1 and CDR2 are read off the germline V gene as SGHRS and YFSETQ. The CDR3 has 15 amino acids, counting the end cysteine and phenylalanine. Solely the CDR3 DNA is kept, with 45 bases framed from the first base. In total, roughly 670 healthy bone marrow donors made up the cohort. At the time of sampling, every cohort member was nominally healthy, though immune exposures that went unrecorded were likely present. The donor tested CMV seronegative, placing the donor among the roughly 350 seronegative members of the cohort. A peripheral blood sample was provided by each donor, and peripheral blood mononuclear cells were used for TCR beta sequencing. The Qiagen DNeasy Blood Extraction Kit was used to extract genomic DNA from the blood cell samples. What the work shows at the level of the full study, not this receptor alone: The sequencing pipeline was judged likely to have produced a cluster of highly shared sequence variants as a technical artifact. According to a later genetic analysis, donors in an Asian-associated ancestry cluster had fewer N-insertions in productive TCRs than the approximately 670-donor mean. The cohort was sequenced for TCR beta chains only, and without alpha or paired-chain data the features that could be detected were limited. In a later genetic analysis, a missense DCLRE1C variant was associated with V-gene and J-gene trimming of TCR beta chains, and the association was replicated in an independent cohort. Because some donors lacked HLA typing at each locus, the association tests relied only on the typed subset. Assigning TCR associations to individual alleles was difficult when HLA alleles, especially DR and DQ, strongly co-occurred. In a later analysis, HLA-associated TCR beta chains showed more clonal expansion and lower generation probabilities than non-associated chains that were equally common. Because counts were too low, approximately 15 rarely observed V segments, including chromosome 9 orphons, were excluded from the earlier analysis of 587 of the donors. In vitro tests confirmed that a few of the cytomegalovirus-associated TCR beta chains recognize cytomegalovirus antigens. A further reported finding was that TCR beta sequences accurately predicted the HLA-A and HLA-B alleles for most subjects in the first cohort. In a later analysis, TCR association rates were found to vary across HLA loci, with the most associated TCRs seen for DRB1 alleles and the fewest for HLA-C alleles. In an earlier analysis of some 540 of the donors, most TCR beta V segments appeared in productive rearrangements about 87% or about 30% of the time, broadly matching IMGT annotations. The study gave a list of 150 to 200 TCR beta chains associated with cytomegalovirus. The only immune exposure information available for the cohort was CMV serostatus. At a false discovery rate of 0.05, a later analysis linked 16,951 TCR beta sequences to specific HLA alleles. The classifier was reported to diagnose cytomegalovirus status with high specificity and sensitivity in both the original and validation cohorts. Correlated functional status among segregating V segments might reflect linkage disequilibrium, but an unknown experimental factor could not be ruled out. According to the authors, the approach could potentially be generalized to other disease states and immunological phenotypes. The 87-base-pair reads could not distinguish some IMGT-functional V segments, including TRBV6-2 and TRBV6-3, so those segments were excluded. While some public TCRs were present in many individuals, most TCR sequences turned up only very rarely across donors. Most CMV-associated TCR beta chains appeared to be HLA-restricted in a later analysis, and the HLA associations seemed to be driven largely by CMV exposure. According to a later analysis, parvovirus B19, influenza, CMV and Epstein-Barr virus appeared linked to several top co-occurrence clusters. Roughly uniform sequencing depth across donors was assumed in presence/absence analyses, although this assumption may not hold.

With regard to this clone: Its antigen has not been determined. No base-level quality is on record; no much larger clone is a single base apart.

The TCR sequence derives from a man aged 55 to 70 in good health and CMV-seronegative. The sample consisted of PBMCs. The chain is made from TRBV5-1 and TRBJ1-2, with the D gene too uncertain to name. The DNA sequence reads TGCGCCAGCAGCGCCGGAGGAAGCACTAACTATGGCTACACCTTC. Its translation is CASSAGGSTNYGYTF.